Below, 17 T cell receptor beta chains from the same sample are listed, as sequenced in a study of OX40 agonist ivuxolimab in advanced cancers. TCRdb keeps only in-frame clones here, not all; method: immunoSEQ multiplex PCR. The sample consists of roughly 140,000 clones, 90% to 95% of them appearing once. This material consisted of CD4+ or CD8+ T cells sorted from blood, taken in a trial of the OX40 agonist ivuxolimab. The receptors come from an adult with an advanced solid tumor such as melanoma, head and neck, liver or kidney cancer.

This chain connects TRBV7-9 to TRBJ1-1; D is uncertain. The CDR3 has 9 amino acids. Germline assignment: CDR1 SEHNR and CDR2 FQNEAQ (reference sequence). V lost 3 bases to trimming and J lost 7 bases, with 0 bases between them. CDR3 protein: CASSFEAFF. CDR3 coding DNA: TGTGCCAGCAGCTTTGAAGCTTTCTTT.

The chain links TRBV2 to TRBJ1-1, with 10 bases lining up with TRBD1. Per germline, CDR1 SNHLY and CDR2 FYNNEI. V shed 6 bases, J shed 4 bases, and the junction held 5 bases outside the gene matches. The CDR3 is made up of 14 amino acids. CDR3 loop: CASRDRTGGTEAFF. The DNA of the CDR3 is TGTGCCAGCAGGGATAGGACAGGGGGCACTGAAGCTTTCTTT.

The V and J genes are TRBV29-1 and TRBJ1-2; unclear D gene. Between the trimmed V and J ends, which lost 1 base and 6 bases, there was a span of 15 bases. Per germline, CDR1 SQVTM and CDR2 ANQGSEA. The length of the CDR3 is 14 residues. The CDR3 DNA is TGCAGCGTTGAAGGTCGCGGGGTTACCAATGGCTACACCTTC. This sequence encodes CSVEGRGVTNGYTF.

The chain uses TRBV7-2 and TRBJ2-2; a weak D match, TRBD1 (5 bases). V lost 1 base and J lost 3, with 15 bases in between. The germline CDR1 and CDR2 sequences are SGHTA and FQGNSA. The CDR3 length is 17 residues. The DNA for the CDR3 is TGTGCCAGCAGCTTAGTTGGGGCAGGGTGGGACACCGGGGAGCTGTTTTTT. Residues: CASSLVGAGWDTGELFF. Based on the CDR3 plus reference TRBV7-2 and TRBJ2-2, the full variable domain is GAGVSQSPSNKVTEKGKDVELRCDPISGHTALYWYRQSLGQGLEFLIYFQGNSAPDKSGLPSDRFSAERTGGSVSTLTIQRTQQEDSAVYLCASSLVGAGWDTGELFFGEGSRLTVL.

This sequence joins TRBV5-1 and TRBJ2-1, with TRBD2 identical over 7 bases. CDR1 is SGHRS and CDR2 is YFSETQ in the germline V gene. Trimming took 7 bases from V and 7 from J; bases not matched to a gene: 8. This CDR3 region has 13 residues. Here the CDR3 reads CASGNSGRNEQFF. In nucleotides, the CDR3 is TGCGCCAGCGGAAATAGCGGGCGTAATGAGCAGTTCTTC.

This rearrangement joins TRBV10-2 to TRBJ1-4; 9 nucleotides align to TRBD1. Germline V CDR1 and CDR2: WSHSY, SAAADI. The CDR3 is made up of 13 amino acids. The trim removed 6 bases at V and 11 bases at J, leaving 7 bases unmatched. In nucleotides, the CDR3 is TGCGCCAGCAGGGAGCGACAGGGGGGTAAACTGTTTTTT. Its protein product is CASRERQGGKLFF.

This clone was seen just once. This sequence joins TRBV15 and TRBJ2-2; D may be TRBD2 (6 bases). Trimming took off 1 base at V and 7 bases at J, with 10 bases between the two ends. The CDR3 totals 14 residues. CDR1 and CDR2 from the germline V gene are LNHNV and YYDKDF (reference sequence). The CDR3 loop reads CATSRVRDFGELFF. CDR3 DNA sequence: TGTGCCACCAGCAGAGTCCGGGACTTCGGGGAGCTGTTTTTT.

The CDR3 DNA follows: TGTGCCAGCAGTTTAATTGTGTCGGATACGCAGTATTTT. Translating gives CASSLIVSDTQYF. This chain uses TRBV27 with TRBJ2-3; D unclear. Trimming cost V 2 bases and J 6 bases, with 9 bases left between them. CDR3 length: 13 amino acids. Looked up from germline, CDR1 is MNHEY and CDR2 is SMNVEV (reference sequence).

V usage is TRBV28 and J usage is TRBJ1-1; possible D gene TRBD1, 5 bases. The CDR3 extends over 16 amino acids. The germline CDR1 and CDR2 sequences are MDHEN and SYDVKM. The ends were cut back, 2 bases at V and 6 bases at J, with 19 bases in the middle. CDR3 region: CASSLAALGGPSEAFF. CDR3 DNA sequence: TGTGCCAGCAGTTTAGCAGCGCTGGGGGGACCCTCTGAAGCTTTCTTT.

This chain uses TRBV7-2 with TRBJ2-7; perhaps TRBD2 as D (7 bases). V was clipped by 5 bases and J by 5 bases, with 19 bases between them. The length of the CDR3 is 15 residues. CDR1 is SGHTA, CDR2 FQGNSA, per germline. This CDR3 reads CASSRRGRGSDEQYF. The CDR3 DNA sequence: TGTGCCAGCAGCCGGCGGGGGAGGGGGAGCGACGAGCAGTACTTC.

The chain links TRBV5-5 to TRBJ2-7; the match to TRBD1 covers 9 bases. The length of the CDR3 is 16 residues. Germline V lookup: CDR1 SGHKS, CDR2 YYEKEE (reference sequence). V lost 4 bases to trimming and J lost 2 bases; unmatched junction nucleotides: 10. CDR3 DNA: TGTGCCAGCAGCCTAGCGCCCCGGACAGGGGCCTACGAGCAGTACTTC. Translation: CASSLAPRTGAYEQYF. The whole variable domain, remainder taken from reference TRBV5-5 and TRBJ2-7, is DAGVTQSPTHLIKTRGQQVTLRCSPISGHKSVSWYQQVLGQGPQFIFQYYEKEERGRGNFPDRFSARQFPNYSSELNVNALLLGDSALYLCASSLAPRTGAYEQYFGPGTRLTVT.

V is TRBV11-2 and J is TRBJ1-2; D is unclear. With 2 bases removed from V and 3 bases from J, the gap between germline ends came to 10 bases. CDR1 and CDR2 from the germline V gene are SGHAT and FQNNGV. The CDR3 spans 14 residues. CDR3 residues: CASSLTAADYGYTF. The DNA for the CDR3 is TGTGCCAGCAGCTTAACCGCGGCAGACTATGGCTACACCTTC.

The rearrangement uses TRBV6-6 and TRBJ1-1; perhaps TRBD1 as D (5 bases). CDR1 is MNHNY, CDR2 SVGAGI, per germline (reference sequence). CDR3 length: 15 residues. V lost 0 bases to trimming and J lost 7 bases, with 15 bases between them. The chain's CDR3 is CASSYSGTSGGEAFF. CDR3 DNA sequence: TGTGCCAGCAGTTACTCGGGGACCTCCGGTGGTGAAGCTTTCTTT.

V is TRBV7-9 and J is TRBJ1-1; D might be TRBD1 (6 bases). Germline assignment: CDR1 SEHNR and CDR2 FQNEAQ (reference sequence). CDR3 length: 15 amino acids. The germline V and J ends were trimmed by 5 bases and 3 bases, with 16 bases remaining between them. CDR3 sequence reads: CASSLQGLGDTEAFF. The CDR3 DNA reads as TGTGCCAGCAGCCTACAGGGATTAGGGGACACTGAAGCTTTCTTT.

The chain couples TRBV30 to TRBJ2-7, with TRBD2 as a possible D gene (5 bases). Per germline, CDR1 GTSNPN and CDR2 SVGIG (reference sequence). V was shortened by 4 bases and J by 6 bases, with 13 bases between the two germline ends. This CDR3 is 12 amino acids long. CDR3 in amino acids: CAWNGGSSEQYF. The CDR3 DNA sequence: TGTGCCTGGAACGGCGGGTCCAGCGAGCAGTACTTC.

This clone was observed once. J is TRBJ2-7 and V is TRBV28, with 10 bases aligning to TRBD1. CDR1 is MDHEN and CDR2 is SYDVKM in the germline V gene. V gave up 3 bases and J gave up 3 bases; unmatched junction bases: 8. This CDR3 spans 16 amino acids. As DNA, the CDR3 is TGTGCCAGCAGTTTTCGCCCTCGGACAGGGGGCTACGAGCAGTACTTC. Amino acids: CASSFRPRTGGYEQYF.

The gene calls are TRBV6-5 and TRBJ1-1, with TRBD1 identical over 9 bases. The CDR3 loop spans 13 amino acids. Germline lookup yields CDR1 MNHEY and CDR2 SVGAGI. The chain's CDR3 is CAPGRTGVTEAFF. The CDR3 DNA follows: TGTGCTCCGGGAAGGACAGGGGTCACTGAAGCTTTCTTT.